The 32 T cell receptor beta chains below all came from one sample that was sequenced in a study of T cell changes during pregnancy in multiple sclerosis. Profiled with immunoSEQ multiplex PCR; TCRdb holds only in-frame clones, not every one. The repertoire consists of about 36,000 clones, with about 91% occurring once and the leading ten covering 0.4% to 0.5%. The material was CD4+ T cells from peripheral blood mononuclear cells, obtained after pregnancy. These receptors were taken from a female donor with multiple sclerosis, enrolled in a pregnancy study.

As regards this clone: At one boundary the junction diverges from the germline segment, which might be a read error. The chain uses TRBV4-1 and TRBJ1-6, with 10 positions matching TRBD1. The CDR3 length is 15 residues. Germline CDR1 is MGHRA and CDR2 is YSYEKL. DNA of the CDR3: TGCGCCAGCAGCCAGACACTGACAGGGGGCTTACCCCCCCACTTT. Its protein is CASSQTLTGGLPPHF.

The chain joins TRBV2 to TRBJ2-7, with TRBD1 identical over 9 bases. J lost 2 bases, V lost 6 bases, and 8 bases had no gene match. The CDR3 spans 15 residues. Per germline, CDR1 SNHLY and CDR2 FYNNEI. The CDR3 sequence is CASRDEQGAAYEQYF. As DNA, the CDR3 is TGTGCCAGCAGGGATGAACAGGGGGCCGCCTACGAGCAGTACTTC. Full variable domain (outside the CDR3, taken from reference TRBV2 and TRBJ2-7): EPEVTQTPSHQVTQMGQEVILRCVPISNHLYFYWYRQILGQKVEFLVSFYNNEISEKSEIFDDQFSVERPDGSNFTLKIRSTKLEDSAMYFCASRDEQGAAYEQYFGPGTRLTVT.

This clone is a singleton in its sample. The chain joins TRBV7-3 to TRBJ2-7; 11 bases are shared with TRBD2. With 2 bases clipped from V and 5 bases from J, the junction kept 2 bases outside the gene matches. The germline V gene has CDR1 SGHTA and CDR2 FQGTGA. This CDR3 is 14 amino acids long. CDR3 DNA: TGTGCCAGCAGCTTAGGGACTAGCGGCGACGAGCAGTACTTC. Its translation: CASSLGTSGDEQYF.

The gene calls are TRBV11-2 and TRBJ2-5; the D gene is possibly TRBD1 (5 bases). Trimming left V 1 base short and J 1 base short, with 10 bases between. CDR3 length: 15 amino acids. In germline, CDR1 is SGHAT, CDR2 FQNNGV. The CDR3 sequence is CASSLVTGVQETQYF. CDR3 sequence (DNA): TGTGCCAGCAGCTTAGTAACAGGAGTCCAAGAGACCCAGTACTTC.

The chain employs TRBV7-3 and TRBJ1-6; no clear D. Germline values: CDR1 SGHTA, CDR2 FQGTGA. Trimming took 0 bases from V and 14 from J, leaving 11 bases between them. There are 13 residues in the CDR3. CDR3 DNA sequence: TGTGCCAGCAGCTTAACGAGAACGAGGTCCCTCCACTTT. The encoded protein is CASSLTRTRSLHF. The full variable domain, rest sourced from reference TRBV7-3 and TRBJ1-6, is GAGVSQTPSNKVTEKGKYVELRCDPISGHTALYWYRQSLGQGPEFLIYFQGTGAADDSGLPNDRFFAVRPEGSVSTLKIQRTERGDSAVYLCASSLTRTRSLHFGNGTRLTVT.

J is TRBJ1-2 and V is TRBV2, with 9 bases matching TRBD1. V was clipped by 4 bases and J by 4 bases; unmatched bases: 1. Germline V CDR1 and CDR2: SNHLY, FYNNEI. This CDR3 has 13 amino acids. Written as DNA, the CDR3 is TGTGCCAGCAGTGCGGGACAGGGCTATGGCTACACCTTC. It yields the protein CASSAGQGYGYTF.

The CDR3 nucleotides are TGCGCCAGCAGCTCCCTAGCCGCCAGCTCTGGAAACACCATATATTTT. This gives the protein CASSSLAASSGNTIYF. V and J are TRBV5-1 and TRBJ1-3; D remains ambiguous. Trimming stripped 3 bases from V and 0 bases from J, with 13 bases between. CDR3 length: 16 residues. Per germline, CDR1 SGHRS and CDR2 YFSETQ.

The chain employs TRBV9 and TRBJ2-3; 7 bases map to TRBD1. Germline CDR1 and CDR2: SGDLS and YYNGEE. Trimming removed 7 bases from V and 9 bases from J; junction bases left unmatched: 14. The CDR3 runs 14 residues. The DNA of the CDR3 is TGTGCCAGCTCTACCCTACCAACAGGGGACACGCAGTATTTT. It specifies CASSTLPTGDTQYF.

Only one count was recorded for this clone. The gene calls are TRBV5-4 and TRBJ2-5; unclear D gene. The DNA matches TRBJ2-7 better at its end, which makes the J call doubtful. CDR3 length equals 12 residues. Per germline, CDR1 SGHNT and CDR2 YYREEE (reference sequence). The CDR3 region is CASSRPGYEQYF. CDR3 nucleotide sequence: TGTGCCAGCAGCCGGCCGGGTTACGAGCAGTACTTC.

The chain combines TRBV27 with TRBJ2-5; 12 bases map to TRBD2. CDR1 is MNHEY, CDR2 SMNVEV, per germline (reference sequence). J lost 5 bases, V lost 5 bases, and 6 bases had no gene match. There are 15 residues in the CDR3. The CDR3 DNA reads TGTGCCAGCAGTCGCGGACTAGCGGGGCCGGAGACCCAGTACTTC. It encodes CASSRGLAGPETQYF.

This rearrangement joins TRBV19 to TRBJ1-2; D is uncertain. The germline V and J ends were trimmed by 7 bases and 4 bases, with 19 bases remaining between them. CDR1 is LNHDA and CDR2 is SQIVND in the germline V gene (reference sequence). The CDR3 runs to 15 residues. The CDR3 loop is CASTVPSLGTYGYTF. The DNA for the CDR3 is TGTGCCAGTACCGTACCGTCCCTGGGCACCTATGGCTACACCTTC.

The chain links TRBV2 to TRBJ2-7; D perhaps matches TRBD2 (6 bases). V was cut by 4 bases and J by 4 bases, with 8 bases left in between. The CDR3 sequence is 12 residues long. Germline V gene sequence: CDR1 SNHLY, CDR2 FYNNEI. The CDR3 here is CASSAAGYEQYF. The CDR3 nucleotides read TGTGCCAGCAGTGCTGCGGGATACGAGCAGTACTTC.

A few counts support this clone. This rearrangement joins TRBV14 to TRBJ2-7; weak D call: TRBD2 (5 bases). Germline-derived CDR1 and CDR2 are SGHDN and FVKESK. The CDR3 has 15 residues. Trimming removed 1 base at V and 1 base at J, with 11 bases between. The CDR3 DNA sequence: TGTGCCAGCAGCCAAGGGGCCAGCGGATCCTACGAGCAGTACTTC. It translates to CASSQGASGSYEQYF.

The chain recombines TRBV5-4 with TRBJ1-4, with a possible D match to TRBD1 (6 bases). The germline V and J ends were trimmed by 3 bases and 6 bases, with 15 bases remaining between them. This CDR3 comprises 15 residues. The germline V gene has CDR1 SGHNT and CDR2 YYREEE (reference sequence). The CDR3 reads CASSYYRVGDEKLFF. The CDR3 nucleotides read TGTGCCAGCAGCTACTACAGGGTTGGAGATGAAAAACTGTTTTTT.

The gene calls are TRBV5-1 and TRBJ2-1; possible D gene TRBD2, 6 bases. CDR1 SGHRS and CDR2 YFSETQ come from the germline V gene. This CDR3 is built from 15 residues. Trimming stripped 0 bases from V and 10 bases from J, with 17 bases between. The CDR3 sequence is CASSLGRGNAGEQFF. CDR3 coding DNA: TGCGCCAGCAGCTTGGGGCGGGGTAACGCGGGCGAGCAGTTCTTC. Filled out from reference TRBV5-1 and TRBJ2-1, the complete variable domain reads KAGVTQTPRYLIKTRGQQVTLSCSPISGHRSVSWYQQTPGQGLQFLFEYFSETQRNKGNFPGRFSGRQFSNSRSEMNVSTLELGDSALYLCASSLGRGNAGEQFFGPGTRLTVL.

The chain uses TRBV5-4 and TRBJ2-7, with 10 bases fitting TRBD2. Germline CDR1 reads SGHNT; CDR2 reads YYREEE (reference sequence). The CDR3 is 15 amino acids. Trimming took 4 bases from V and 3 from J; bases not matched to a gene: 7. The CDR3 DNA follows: TGTGCCAGCAGCCCCACTAGCGGGGTCGACTACGAGCAGTACTTC. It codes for CASSPTSGVDYEQYF.

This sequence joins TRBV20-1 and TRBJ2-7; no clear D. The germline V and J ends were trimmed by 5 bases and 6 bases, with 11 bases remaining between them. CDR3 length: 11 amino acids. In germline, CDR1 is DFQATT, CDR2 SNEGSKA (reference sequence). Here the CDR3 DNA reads TGCAGTGCTCCGGCCAGAGGCGAGCAGTACTTC. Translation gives CSAPARGEQYF.

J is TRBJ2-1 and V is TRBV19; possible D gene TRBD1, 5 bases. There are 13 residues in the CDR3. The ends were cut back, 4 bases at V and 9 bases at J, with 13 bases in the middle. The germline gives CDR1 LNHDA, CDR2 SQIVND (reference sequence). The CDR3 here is CASSTGQVGEQFF. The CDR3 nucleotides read TGTGCCAGTAGTACAGGGCAGGTGGGTGAGCAGTTCTTC.

The CDR3 is CASSAGTSGFHNEQFF. DNA of the CDR3: TGTGCCAGCTCGGCCGGGACTAGCGGTTTTCATAATGAGCAGTTCTTC. The J gene is TRBJ2-1, the V gene TRBV18; the match to TRBD2 covers 11 bases. This CDR3 comprises 16 residues. With V trimmed by 6 bases and J by 7 bases, 11 bases remained unmatched. CDR1 is KGHSH and CDR2 is LQKENI in the germline V gene.

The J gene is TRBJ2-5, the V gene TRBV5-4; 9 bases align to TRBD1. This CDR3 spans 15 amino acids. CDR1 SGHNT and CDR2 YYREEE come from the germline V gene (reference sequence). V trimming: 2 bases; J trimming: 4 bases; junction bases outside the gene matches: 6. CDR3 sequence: CASSFRTGERETQYF. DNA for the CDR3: TGTGCCAGCAGCTTCCGGACAGGGGAGAGAGAGACCCAGTACTTC.

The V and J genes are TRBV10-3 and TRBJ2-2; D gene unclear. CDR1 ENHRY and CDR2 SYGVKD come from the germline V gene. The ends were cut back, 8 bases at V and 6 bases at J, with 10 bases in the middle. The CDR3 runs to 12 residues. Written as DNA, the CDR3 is TGTGCCATCGGCGCTGGGCCCGGGGAGCTGTTTTTT. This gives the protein CAIGAGPGELFF.

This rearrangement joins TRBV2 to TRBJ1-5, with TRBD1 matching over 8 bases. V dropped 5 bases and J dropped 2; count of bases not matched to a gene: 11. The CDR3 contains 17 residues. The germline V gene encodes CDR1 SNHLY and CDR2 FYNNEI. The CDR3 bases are TGTGCCAGCAGTCCCGGGACAGGTGGCCCGGGCAATCAGCCCCAGCATTTT. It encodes CASSPGTGGPGNQPQHF. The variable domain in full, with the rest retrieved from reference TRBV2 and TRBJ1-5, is EPEVTQTPSHQVTQMGQEVILRCVPISNHLYFYWYRQILGQKVEFLVSFYNNEISEKSEIFDDQFSVERPDGSNFTLKIRSTKLEDSAMYFCASSPGTGGPGNQPQHFGDGTRLSIL.

Here the CDR3 reads CASSFPGQPWNEQFF. CDR3 sequence (DNA): TGTGCCAGCAGTTTCCCGGGACAGCCTTGGAATGAGCAGTTCTTC. This chain joins TRBV28 and TRBJ2-1, with 7 bases fitting TRBD1. Germline loops: CDR1 MDHEN, CDR2 SYDVKM. The junction had 9 bases not matched to a gene; V was cut back by 3 bases and J by 7 bases. The CDR3 runs 15 residues.

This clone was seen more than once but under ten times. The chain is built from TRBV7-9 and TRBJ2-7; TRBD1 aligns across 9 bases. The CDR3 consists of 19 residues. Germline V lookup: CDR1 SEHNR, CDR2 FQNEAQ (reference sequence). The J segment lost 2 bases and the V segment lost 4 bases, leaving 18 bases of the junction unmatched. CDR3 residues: CASSSFTAVSGQGPYEQYF. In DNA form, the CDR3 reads TGTGCCAGCAGCTCCTTTACGGCCGTGTCGGGACAGGGACCCTACGAGCAGTACTTC.

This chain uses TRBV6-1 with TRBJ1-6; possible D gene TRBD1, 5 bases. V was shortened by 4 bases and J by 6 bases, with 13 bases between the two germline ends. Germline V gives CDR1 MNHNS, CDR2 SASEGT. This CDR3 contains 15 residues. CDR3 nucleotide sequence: TGTGCCAGCAGTGCCGTCGGGGGGTCTAATTCACCCCTCCACTTT. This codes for CASSAVGGSNSPLHF.

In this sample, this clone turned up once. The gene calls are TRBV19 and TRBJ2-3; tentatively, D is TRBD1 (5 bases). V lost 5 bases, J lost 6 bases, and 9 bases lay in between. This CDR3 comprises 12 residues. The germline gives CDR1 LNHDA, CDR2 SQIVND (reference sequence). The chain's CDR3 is CASSVGPDTQYF. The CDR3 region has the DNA TGTGCCAGTAGTGTGGGGCCGGATACGCAGTATTTT.

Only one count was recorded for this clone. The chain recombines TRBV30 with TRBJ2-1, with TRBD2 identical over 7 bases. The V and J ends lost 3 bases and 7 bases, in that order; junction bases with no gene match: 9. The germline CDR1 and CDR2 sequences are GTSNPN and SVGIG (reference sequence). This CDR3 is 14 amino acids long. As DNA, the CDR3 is TGTGCCTGGAGCATGGGCGGGAGCGTGAATGAGCAGTTCTTC. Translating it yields CAWSMGGSVNEQFF. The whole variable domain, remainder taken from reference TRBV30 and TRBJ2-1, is SQTIHQWPATLVQPVGSPLSLECTVEGTSNPNLYWYRQAAGRGLQLLFYSVGIGQISSEVPQNLSASRPQDRQFILSSKKLLLSDSGFYLCAWSMGGSVNEQFFGPGTRLTVL.

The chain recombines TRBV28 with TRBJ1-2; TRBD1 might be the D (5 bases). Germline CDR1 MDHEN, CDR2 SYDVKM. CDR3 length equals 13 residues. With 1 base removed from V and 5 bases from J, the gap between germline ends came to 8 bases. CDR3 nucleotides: TGTGCCAGCAGTTTATCCCGGACATATGGCTACACCTTC. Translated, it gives CASSLSRTYGYTF.

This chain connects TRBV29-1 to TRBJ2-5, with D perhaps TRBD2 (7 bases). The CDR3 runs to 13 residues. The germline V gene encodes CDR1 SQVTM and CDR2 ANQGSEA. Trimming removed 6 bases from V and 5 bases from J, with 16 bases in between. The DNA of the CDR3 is TGCAGCGTCAGTTGGGGGGGCCGGGAGACCCAGTACTTC. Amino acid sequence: CSVSWGGRETQYF.

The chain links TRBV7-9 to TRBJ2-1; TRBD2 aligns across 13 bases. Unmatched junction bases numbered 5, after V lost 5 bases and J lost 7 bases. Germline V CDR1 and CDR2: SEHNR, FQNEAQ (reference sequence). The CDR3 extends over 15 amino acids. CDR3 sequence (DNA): TGTGCCAGCAGCCGAACTAGCGGGGGGGCTAATGAGCAGTTCTTC. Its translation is CASSRTSGGANEQFF.

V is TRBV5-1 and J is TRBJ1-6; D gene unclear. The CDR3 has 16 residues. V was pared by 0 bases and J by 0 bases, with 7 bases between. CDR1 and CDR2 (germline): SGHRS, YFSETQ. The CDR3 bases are TGCGCCAGCAGCTTGGTGTCGGGCTCCTATAATTCACCCCTCCACTTT. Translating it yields CASSLVSGSYNSPLHF.

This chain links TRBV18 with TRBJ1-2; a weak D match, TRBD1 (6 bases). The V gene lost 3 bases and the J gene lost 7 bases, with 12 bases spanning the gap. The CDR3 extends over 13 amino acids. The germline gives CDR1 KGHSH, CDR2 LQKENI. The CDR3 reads CASSPGAHGGYTF. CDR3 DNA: TGTGCCAGCTCACCGGGGGCGCATGGTGGCTACACCTTC.